A single sample is the source of the 8 T cell receptor beta chains below, sequenced in a study of blood T cell repertoires in COVID-19. The repertoire was sequenced with immunoSEQ multiplex PCR; TCRdb's copy has only in-frame clones and lacks some. This table has roughly 160,000 clones, approximately 86% appearing once. The sequenced sample consisted of peripheral blood. The receptor set was obtained from an elderly man with COVID-19, enrolled during active disease.

The chain uses TRBV2 and TRBJ2-7; 9 bases agree with TRBD1. Losses at the gene ends were 6 bases for V and 1 base for J; bases not matched to a gene: 7. CDR3 size: 15 residues. Germline lookup yields CDR1 SNHLY and CDR2 FYNNEI. The CDR3 nucleotides are TGTGCCAGCAGGTCACCGGGACAGGGTTCCTACGAGCAGTACTTC. It encodes CASRSPGQGSYEQYF.

The chain carries TRBV2 and TRBJ1-2; D is uncertain. This CDR3 is built from 15 residues. The germline V and J ends were trimmed by 3 bases and 5 bases, with 16 bases remaining between them. Germline V gene data show CDR1 as SNHLY and CDR2 as FYNNEI. The CDR3 loop reads CASSEMGLGRYGYTF. The CDR3 nucleotides are TGTGCCAGCAGTGAGATGGGGTTAGGGAGGTATGGCTACACCTTC.

The chain combines TRBV5-6 with TRBJ2-2; D unresolved. CDR1 and CDR2 from the germline V gene are SGHDT and YYEEEE. The V gene lost 4 bases and the J gene lost 2 bases, with 12 bases spanning the gap. This CDR3 is built from 15 residues. The CDR3 DNA is TGTGCCAGCAGCACGACAACACTCAACACCGGGGAGCTGTTTTTT. Residues: CASSTTTLNTGELFF.

Remarks on this clone: Different DNA sequences within this sample yield the same CDR3. The gene calls are TRBV7-6 and TRBJ2-1; 12 bases line up with TRBD2. J was trimmed by 4 bases and V by 0 bases; bases with no gene match: 1. The germline gives CDR1 SGHVS, CDR2 FNYEAQ. This CDR3 region has 16 residues. The chain's CDR3 is CASSLAGTSGYNEQFF. CDR3 in DNA: TGTGCCAGCAGCTTAGCCGGGACTAGCGGGTACAATGAGCAGTTCTTC.

The chain recombines TRBV7-2 with TRBJ1-4; no firm D call. CDR3 length equals 17 residues. Trimming shortened V by 2 bases and J by 9 bases, and 22 bases separated the two germline ends. CDR1 and CDR2 (germline): SGHTA, FQGNSA. CDR3 sequence: CASSLFGRATPNQKLFF. DNA of the CDR3: TGTGCCAGCAGCTTATTTGGGAGAGCAACACCCAACCAAAAACTGTTTTTT.

J is TRBJ2-3 and V is TRBV19, with 8 bases lining up with TRBD2. V shed 3 bases and J 3 bases; nucleotides not matched to a gene: 2. The CDR3 is made up of 14 amino acids. The germline V gene has CDR1 LNHDA and CDR2 SQIVND (reference sequence). This CDR3 reads CASSISGATDTQYF. The CDR3 DNA reads TGTGCCAGTAGTATTAGCGGGGCGACAGATACGCAGTATTTT.

This clone was seen a single time. This chain links TRBV18 with TRBJ1-1; 7 bases align to TRBD1. The V segment lost 2 bases and the J segment 1 base; nucleotides outside the gene matches: 4. Germline values: CDR1 KGHSH, CDR2 LQKENI. This CDR3 spans 15 amino acids. CDR3 DNA: TGTGCCAGCTCACCAGCGACAGGGCGGAACACTGAAGCTTTCTTT. As protein: CASSPATGRNTEAFF.

The chain is built from TRBV3-1 (or the pseudogene TRBV3-2) and TRBJ1-1; D remains unclear. Germline V gene data show CDR1 as LGHDT and CDR2 as YNNKEL (reference sequence). The CDR3 runs 12 residues. The V end lost 4 bases, the J end lost 8 bases, and 11 bases lay between the germline ends. The CDR3 loop is CASSPGSGEAFF. The CDR3 DNA reads as TGTGCCAGCAGCCCGGGGTCAGGCGAAGCTTTCTTT.